This T cell receptor beta chain was captured by sequencing in a study of cytomegalovirus exposure and HLA in healthy donors. The PCR made use of 60 Vbeta and 13 Jbeta primers. Assay: immunoSEQ multiplex PCR; the TCRdb copy retains only in-frame clones and omits some. The sample lists 130,000 to 150,000 clones, roughly four fifths occurring once. From germline, CDR1 is SGHRS and CDR2 YFSETQ. The CDR3 is 14 residues long. The J segment lost 5 bases and the V segment lost 0 bases, leaving 0 bases of the junction unmatched. In this sample, this clone turned up once. J is TRBJ1-5 and V is TRBV5-1; 9 nucleotides line up with TRBD1. This receptor was obtained from a woman aged 50 to 60 in good health and CMV-seronegative. The sample taken for sequencing was PBMCs. The CDR3 DNA reads TGCGCCAGCAGCTTGGGGACAGGGGATCAGCCCCAGCATTTT. Protein sequence: CASSLGTGDQPQHF. The full variable domain, in which reference TRBV5-1 and TRBJ1-5 provide the parts outside the CDR3, is KAGVTQTPRYLIKTRGQQVTLSCSPISGHRSVSWYQQTPGQGLQFLFEYFSETQRNKGNFPGRFSGRQFSNSRSEMNVSTLELGDSALYLCASSLGTGDQPQHFGDGTRLSIL.